These 26 T cell receptor beta chains originate from one sample sequenced in a study of radiation and T cells in renal cell carcinoma. Libraries were prepared by immunoSEQ multiplex PCR; TCRdb keeps only in-frame clonotypes and omits some of them. The data show approximately 40,000 clones, roughly 82% seen once. As to time point: blood 4 weeks post-SBRT, at nephrectomy. The treatment here: 15 Gy SBRT to primary tumor, nephrectomy 4 weeks later. The material was blood, obtained from a patient whose treatment included radiotherapy and nephrectomy. All receptors derive from a woman between 65 and 79 years old with renal cell carcinoma.

This clone was found once. The chain carries TRBV30 and TRBJ2-1; 15 nucleotides line up with TRBD2. Germline lookup yields CDR1 GTSNPN and CDR2 SVGIG (reference sequence). The CDR3 loop spans 16 amino acids. CDR3 nucleotide sequence: TGTGCGCGCCGGGGAAGAGGACTAGCGGGAGGGGATGAGCAGTTCTTC. Protein product: CARRGRGLAGGDEQFF.

This clone was counted between two and nine times. The J gene is TRBJ1-2, the V gene TRBV28; possible D gene TRBD1, 6 bases. In germline, CDR1 is MDHEN, CDR2 SYDVKM. V gave up 7 bases and J gave up 0 bases, with 12 bases separating them. The CDR3 is 14 residues long. CDR3 sequence: CASITGTTNYGYTF. The CDR3 nucleotides read TGTGCCAGCATTACCGGGACAACTAACTATGGCTACACCTTC.

This rearrangement joins TRBV2 to TRBJ2-7; 9 bases map to TRBD2. The germline V gene encodes CDR1 SNHLY and CDR2 FYNNEI. The CDR3 covers 14 residues. J gave up 4 bases and V 4 bases, and 5 bases lay outside the gene matches. CDR3 bases: TGTGCCAGCAGTGTGTATAGCGGGAGTTACGAGCAGTACTTC. Translation gives CASSVYSGSYEQYF.

This chain connects TRBV6-5 to TRBJ1-2; D remains ambiguous. CDR3 length equals 13 residues. V was trimmed by 2 bases and J by 8 bases, leaving 12 bases between them. Germline lookup yields CDR1 MNHEY and CDR2 SVGAGI. CDR3 in amino acids: CASSYTRPWGYTF. DNA for the CDR3: TGTGCCAGCAGTTACACCCGACCCTGGGGCTACACCTTC.

The rearrangement uses TRBV27 and TRBJ2-7; 11 bases are shared with TRBD1. This CDR3 has 13 residues. Germline V gene data show CDR1 as MNHEY and CDR2 as SMNVEV (reference sequence). J gave up 7 bases and V 8 bases, and 7 bases lay outside the gene matches. CDR3 nucleotide sequence: TGTGCCAGCTCGGACAGGGGGCTAGGGGAGCAGTACTTC. Translated, it gives CASSDRGLGEQYF.

The sample holds one count of this clone. The chain uses TRBV27 and TRBJ2-1; 9 bases fit TRBD2. Germline V gives CDR1 MNHEY, CDR2 SMNVEV (reference sequence). This CDR3 spans 16 amino acids. V was clipped by 2 bases and J by 5 bases; unmatched bases: 7. The CDR3 here is CASSLRWASGNNEQFF. The CDR3 DNA follows: TGTGCCAGCAGTTTACGATGGGCTAGCGGGAACAATGAGCAGTTCTTC.

This clone was seen more than once but under ten times. The rearrangement uses TRBV7-6 and TRBJ2-6; 8 nucleotides align to TRBD1. Germline V gene data show CDR1 as SGHVS and CDR2 as FNYEAQ. There are 16 residues in the CDR3. V lost 5 bases to trimming and J lost 4 bases; unmatched junction nucleotides: 7. In DNA, the CDR3 is TGTGCCAGCAGCCCCAGGACAGGGACCGGGGCCAACGTCCTGACTTTC. Translating gives CASSPRTGTGANVLTF.

The chain is built from TRBV21-1 and TRBJ2-7; TRBD2, the table's D call, lacks a check against the DNA. TRBV21-1 is recorded as a pseudogene. This CDR3 is built from 18 residues. The CDR3 region has the DNA TGTGCCAGCAGCATTGGTGGCGGGACTAGCGGGAGCAGGTACGAGCAGTACTTC. Its translation: CASSIGGGTSGSRYEQYF.

The J gene is TRBJ1-5, the V gene TRBV19, with TRBD1 matching 7 bases. This CDR3 region has 19 residues. V was pared by 2 bases and J by 2 bases, with 15 bases of the junction left unmatched. CDR1 LNHDA and CDR2 SQIVND come from the germline V gene (reference sequence). The CDR3 sequence: CASSILGQKFYTRNQPQHF. CDR3 nucleotide sequence: TGTGCCAGTAGTATACTGGGACAGAAATTCTATACCCGCAATCAGCCCCAGCATTTT.

The chain is built from TRBV4-3 and TRBJ2-3, with D uncertain. CDR3 length equals 14 residues. Trimming stripped 0 bases from V and 5 bases from J, with 9 bases between. Per germline, CDR1 LGHNA and CDR2 YSLEER. The CDR3, as DNA: TGCGCCAGCAGCCAAGATTTCGGCCAAGATACGCAGTATTTT. Translated: CASSQDFGQDTQYF.

This clone occurred once. The rearrangement links TRBV6-4 to TRBJ2-7; D is possibly TRBD1 (6 bases). The germline gives CDR1 MRHNA, CDR2 SNTAGT. The CDR3 totals 14 residues. V was trimmed by 3 bases and J by 5 bases, leaving 14 bases between them. This CDR3 is CASSDPPGHHEQYF. CDR3 coding DNA: TGTGCCAGCAGTGATCCGCCGGGACACCACGAGCAGTACTTC.

The chain has TRBV5-1 and TRBJ2-5; D may correspond to TRBD1 or TRBD2 (5 bases each). Germline V gene data show CDR1 as SGHRS and CDR2 as YFSETQ. The V end lost 2 bases, the J end lost 4 bases, and 18 bases lay between the germline ends. The CDR3 is 16 residues long. In DNA, the CDR3 is TGCGCCAGCAGCTTTTCCGGGACGGGCGGTGGAGAGACCCAGTACTTC. Translation: CASSFSGTGGGETQYF.

This chain joins TRBV19 and TRBJ2-7; weak D call: TRBD2 (5 bases). The CDR3 loop spans 14 amino acids. Germline V lookup: CDR1 LNHDA, CDR2 SQIVND (reference sequence). Deletions cut 6 bases from V and 4 bases from J, with 16 bases between. CDR3 nucleotide sequence: TGTGCCAGTAGCAAGGACCTGAGCGGTTACGAGCAGTACTTC. Amino acids: CASSKDLSGYEQYF. The whole variable domain, filled in from reference TRBV19 and TRBJ2-7, reads DGGITQSPKYLFRKEGQNVTLSCEQNLNHDAMYWYRQDPGQGLRLIYYSQIVNDFQKGDIAEGYSVSREKKESFPLTVTSAQKNPTAFYLCASSKDLSGYEQYFGPGTRLTVT.

This clone has only one observation. The genes are TRBV2 and TRBJ1-2; D remains unclear. Trimming took off 4 bases at V and 2 bases at J, with 5 bases between the two ends. The germline V gene has CDR1 SNHLY and CDR2 FYNNEI. CDR3 size: 12 residues. The CDR3 nucleotides read TGTGCCAGCAGTGTAGGGAACTATGGCTACACCTTC. It specifies CASSVGNYGYTF.

This chain connects TRBV7-9 to TRBJ1-4; 10 nucleotides match TRBD1. Germline CDR1 and CDR2: SEHNR and FQNEAQ (reference sequence). The CDR3 covers 14 residues. Trimming took 5 bases from V and 8 from J; bases not matched to a gene: 5. The CDR3 region has the DNA TGTGCCAGCAGCCACGGACAGGGGGACGAAAAACTGTTTTTT. Translation gives CASSHGQGDEKLFF.

The rearrangement joins TRBV29-1 to TRBJ2-3; D possibly matches TRBD1 or TRBD2 (5 bases each). Trimming stripped 6 bases from V and 1 base from J, with 17 bases between. The germline gives CDR1 SQVTM, CDR2 ANQGSEA. The CDR3 has 15 residues. CDR3 in DNA: TGCAGCGTCCATCACGGGGCCGTCGGCACAGATACGCAGTATTTT. This encodes CSVHHGAVGTDTQYF.

This chain links TRBV5-8 with TRBJ1-2; perhaps TRBD1 as D (5 bases). CDR1 is SGHTS and CDR2 is YDEGEE in the germline V gene. Trimming cost V 4 bases and J 0 bases, with 10 bases left between them. The CDR3 contains 14 residues. CDR3 nucleotide sequence: TGTGCCAGCAGCCCGGGACCGGCTAACTATGGCTACACCTTC. Translation: CASSPGPANYGYTF.

The rearrangement links TRBV6-5 to TRBJ2-3; tentative D call: TRBD2 (5 bases). The V end was cut by 7 bases, the J end by 1 base, with 15 bases between. CDR1 and CDR2 (germline): MNHEY, SVGAGI. The CDR3 extends over 15 amino acids. This chain's CDR3 is CASTRTGSGTDTQYF. In DNA, the CDR3 is TGTGCCAGCACCCGGACGGGGTCTGGCACAGATACGCAGTATTTT.

This clone qualifies as large. The genes are TRBV19 and TRBJ2-7; 11 bases line up with TRBD2. With 0 bases clipped from V and 7 bases from J, the junction kept 8 bases outside the gene matches. CDR1 is LNHDA, CDR2 SQIVND, per germline (reference sequence). The CDR3 spans 16 residues. The CDR3 loop reads CASSIEASGRLGEQYF. CDR3 DNA: TGTGCCAGTAGTATAGAAGCTAGCGGGAGGTTGGGGGAGCAGTACTTC.

V usage is TRBV4-2 and J usage is TRBJ2-3; D might be TRBD1 (5 bases). Trimming shortened V by 0 bases and J by 3 bases, and 10 bases separated the two germline ends. Germline V gene sequence: CDR1 LGHNA, CDR2 YNFKEQ. CDR3 size: 15 residues. The CDR3 bases are TGTGCCAGCAGCCAAGATTTTGGGGCAACAGATACGCAGTATTTT. Amino acids: CASSQDFGATDTQYF.

This chain uses TRBV4-1 with TRBJ1-2; 8 bases line up with TRBD1. The CDR3 has 17 amino acids. CDR1 is MGHRA and CDR2 is YSYEKL in the germline V gene. Germline trimming cut 4 bases from V and 6 bases from J; bases unmatched to any gene: 16. CDR3 coding DNA: TGCGCCAGCAGCCCATCGAATCTGGACAGGGTGAGGGATGGCTACACCTTC. Translating gives CASSPSNLDRVRDGYTF.

The V call is TRBV5-1, the J call TRBJ2-1; D unresolved. The V end lost 4 bases, the J end lost 1 base, and 9 bases lay between the germline ends. The CDR3 consists of 14 residues. Germline V CDR1 and CDR2: SGHRS, YFSETQ. CDR3 in DNA: TGCGCCAGCAGCAAACTTGATTCCTACAATGAGCAGTTCTTC. This translates into CASSKLDSYNEQFF. The full variable domain, completed using reference TRBV5-1 and TRBJ2-1, is KAGVTQTPRYLIKTRGQQVTLSCSPISGHRSVSWYQQTPGQGLQFLFEYFSETQRNKGNFPGRFSGRQFSNSRSEMNVSTLELGDSALYLCASSKLDSYNEQFFGPGTRLTVL.

The sample holds one count of this clone. V and J are TRBV7-3 and TRBJ2-5; 9 positions agree with TRBD2. This CDR3 has 16 amino acids. Unmatched junction bases numbered 6, after V lost 3 bases and J lost 1 base. Germline V gene lookup returns CDR1 SGHTA and CDR2 FQGTGA. CDR3 DNA sequence: TGTGCCAGCAGCTTGGCGGGGGGGTATCCCCAAGAGACCCAGTACTTC. Translating it yields CASSLAGGYPQETQYF. The whole variable domain, remainder taken from reference TRBV7-3 and TRBJ2-5, is GAGVSQTPSNKVTEKGKYVELRCDPISGHTALYWYRQSLGQGPEFLIYFQGTGAADDSGLPNDRFFAVRPEGSVSTLKIQRTERGDSAVYLCASSLAGGYPQETQYFGPGTRLLVL.

In this sample, this clone turned up once. This chain uses TRBV4-3 with TRBJ2-7, with 14 bases lining up with TRBD2. The germline V gene encodes CDR1 LGHNA and CDR2 YSLEER. This CDR3 contains 14 residues. Trimming took 1 base from V and 9 from J; bases not matched to a gene: 2. Here the CDR3 DNA reads TGCGCCAGCAGCCAAGCCGGACTAGCGGGAGGGCAGTACTTC. Its translation: CASSQAGLAGGQYF.

This clone was seen once. The rearrangement links TRBV10-2 to TRBJ2-7; 7 bases agree with TRBD1. This CDR3 has 16 residues. J gave up 0 bases and V 0 bases, and 5 bases lay outside the gene matches. CDR1 is WSHSY, CDR2 SAAADI, per germline. The CDR3 DNA is TGCGCCAGCAGTGAGTCGGCAGGGACAGTCTCCTACGAGCAGTACTTC. Its translation is CASSESAGTVSYEQYF.

The gene calls are TRBV28 and TRBJ2-1; D is perhaps TRBD1 (5 bases). CDR3 length equals 13 residues. Germline V CDR1 and CDR2: MDHEN, SYDVKM. Trimming cost V 5 bases and J 9 bases, with 14 bases left between them. The CDR3 sequence: CASSDSPRGEQFF. The CDR3 DNA reads as TGTGCCAGCAGTGACAGCCCACGCGGTGAGCAGTTCTTC.